The 19 T cell receptor beta chains below come from one sample, sequenced in a study of blood T cell repertoires in COVID-19. Clones were sequenced by immunoSEQ multiplex PCR, and TCRdb holds only the in-frame ones, with some missing. The sample has 60,000 or so clones; about nine tenths are singletons. What was sequenced was peripheral blood. These receptors all stem from a man between 60 and 75 years old with acute or convalescent COVID-19.

The chain is built from TRBV19 and TRBJ2-7; unclear D gene. The ends were cut back, 5 bases at V and 1 base at J, with 9 bases in the middle. This CDR3 region has 13 residues. The V gene's germline CDR1 is LNHDA and CDR2 SQIVND (reference sequence). The CDR3 DNA sequence: TGTGCCAGTAGTCCTTTCAGTTCCTACGAGCAGTACTTC. As protein: CASSPFSSYEQYF.

The rearrangement uses TRBV7-9 and TRBJ1-4, with a possible D match to TRBD1 (6 bases). Germline CDR1 is SEHNR and CDR2 is FQNEAQ (reference sequence). The germline V and J ends were trimmed by 5 bases and 7 bases, with 17 bases remaining between them. This CDR3 contains 15 residues. The CDR3, as DNA: TGTGCCAGCAGCCCGACTCAGGGGCAAGTTGAAAAACTGTTTTTT. It translates to CASSPTQGQVEKLFF.

The chain joins TRBV28 to TRBJ1-2; no definite D call. V was trimmed by 1 base and J by 1 base, leaving 4 bases between them. This CDR3 spans 13 amino acids. Per germline, CDR1 MDHEN and CDR2 SYDVKM. The chain's CDR3 is CASSLSRNYGYTF. CDR3 DNA: TGTGCCAGCAGTTTATCCCGTAACTATGGCTACACCTTC.

The rearrangement uses TRBV10-2 and TRBJ2-2; D perhaps matches TRBD2 (5 bases). CDR1 WSHSY and CDR2 SAAADI come from the germline V gene. CDR3 size: 14 residues. With 6 bases removed from V and 6 bases from J, the gap between germline ends came to 14 bases. The CDR3 is CASRPRDPPGELFF. CDR3 DNA: TGCGCCAGCAGACCCCGGGATCCCCCCGGGGAGCTGTTTTTT.

The rearrangement links TRBV30 to TRBJ1-2; TRBD1 is a possible D gene (6 bases). The CDR3 spans 15 residues. The V end was cut by 3 bases, the J end by 3 bases, with 17 bases between. Germline loops: CDR1 GTSNPN, CDR2 SVGIG (reference sequence). The CDR3 DNA sequence: TGTGCCTGGAGAGGACAGCCACCTTTGTACTATGGCTACACCTTC. This sequence encodes CAWRGQPPLYYGYTF.

CDR3 protein: CATLGAGELFF. The CDR3 DNA reads as TGTGCCACCCTGGGGGCGGGGGAGCTGTTTTTT. The J gene is TRBJ2-2, the V gene TRBV2, with D perhaps TRBD1 (6 bases). In germline, CDR1 is SNHLY, CDR2 FYNNEI. The germline V and J ends were trimmed by 10 bases and 8 bases, with 11 bases remaining between them. The CDR3 contains 11 residues.

V and J are TRBV19 and TRBJ1-2, with 7 bases fitting TRBD1. CDR3 size: 15 residues. Germline V lookup: CDR1 LNHDA, CDR2 SQIVND (reference sequence). V shed 5 bases, J shed 3 bases, and the junction held 9 bases outside the gene matches. This CDR3 is CASSGGTAVDYGYTF. CDR3 in DNA: TGTGCCAGTAGTGGTGGGACAGCAGTCGACTATGGCTACACCTTC.

V gene TRBV19 combines with J gene TRBJ2-7; 9 nucleotides align to TRBD1. The V segment lost 8 bases and the J segment 6 bases; nucleotides outside the gene matches: 11. From germline, CDR1 is LNHDA and CDR2 SQIVND (reference sequence). The length of the CDR3 is 14 residues. CDR3 coding DNA: TGTGCCAGTGGTGGGGACAGGGAAGGGGGCGAGCAGTACTTC. Amino acids: CASGGDREGGEQYF.

V usage is TRBV5-4 and J usage is TRBJ1-5; tentatively, D is TRBD1 (6 bases). Germline CDR1 and CDR2: SGHNT and YYREEE (reference sequence). The CDR3 length is 15 residues. The V and J ends lost 2 bases and 3 bases respectively, with 12 bases between them. The CDR3 protein is CASSLGGQYNQPQHF. CDR3 DNA: TGTGCCAGCAGCTTAGGAGGACAGTACAATCAGCCCCAGCATTTT.

This chain joins TRBV29-1 and TRBJ1-1, with D unresolved. In germline, CDR1 is SQVTM, CDR2 ANQGSEA. The CDR3 is made up of 11 amino acids. Trimming left V 3 bases short and J 8 bases short, with 10 bases between. The CDR3 region is CSVDTIGEAFF. The CDR3 nucleotides are TGCAGCGTTGATACTATTGGGGAAGCTTTCTTT.

The chain uses TRBV19 and TRBJ2-2, with 10 bases identical to TRBD1. The junction had 7 bases not matched to a gene; V was cut back by 5 bases and J by 7 bases. The CDR3 covers 15 residues. Germline lookup yields CDR1 LNHDA and CDR2 SQIVND (reference sequence). CDR3 region: CASSFRQGAIGELFF. The CDR3 coding sequence is TGTGCCAGTAGTTTCAGACAGGGGGCTATCGGGGAGCTGTTTTTT.

In its sample, this clone was seen once. This chain joins TRBV6-6 and TRBJ1-3, with D tentatively TRBD1 (6 bases). This CDR3 is 15 amino acids long. The germline V gene has CDR1 MNHNY and CDR2 SVGAGI (reference sequence). V lost 6 bases and J 2 bases, leaving 14 bases between the germline ends. The CDR3, as DNA: TGTGCCAGCAGCCAAACAGGGAAGGCTGGAAACACCATATATTTT. Translated, it gives CASSQTGKAGNTIYF.

This clone was seen once. The chain joins TRBV29-1 to TRBJ2-3; the D is unclear. Germline V gene data show CDR1 as SQVTM and CDR2 as ANQGSEA. The CDR3 is 13 residues long. With 4 bases removed from V and 2 bases from J, the gap between germline ends came to 10 bases. CDR3 DNA: TGCAGCGTTGTGAGTCCATTCACAGATACGCAGTATTTT. As protein: CSVVSPFTDTQYF.

The rearrangement links TRBV9 to TRBJ2-1; 10 nucleotides line up with TRBD2. The CDR3 extends over 17 amino acids. Germline V gives CDR1 SGDLS, CDR2 YYNGEE. V shed 0 bases, J shed 8 bases, and the junction held 11 bases outside the gene matches. The CDR3 DNA follows: TGTGCCAGCAGCGTAGTCCCCAGCGGGGGGGCGGGGCATGAGCAGTTCTTC. It is translated as CASSVVPSGGAGHEQFF.

The count of this clone is one. The chain couples TRBV11-1 to TRBJ2-3, with D perhaps TRBD2 (5 bases). Deletions cut 5 bases from V and 3 bases from J, with 18 bases between. This CDR3 spans 16 amino acids. Germline CDR1 reads SGHAT; CDR2 reads FQDESV (reference sequence). The CDR3 DNA is TGTGCCAGCAGCCCCAGAGGGCCTAGCAGGACAGATACGCAGTATTTT. This gives the protein CASSPRGPSRTDTQYF.

The J gene is TRBJ2-1, the V gene TRBV2, with D maybe TRBD1 (8 bases). The CDR3 runs 16 residues. The V gene lost 6 bases and the J gene lost 2 bases, with 17 bases spanning the gap. In germline, CDR1 is SNHLY, CDR2 FYNNEI. CDR3 DNA sequence: TGTGCCAGCAGGACAGGGGAGGGGGGCCCCTACAATGAGCAGTTCTTC. Its protein is CASRTGEGGPYNEQFF.

This rearrangement joins TRBV6-5 to TRBJ2-3; D perhaps matches TRBD1 (5 bases). Trimming removed 4 bases from V and 5 bases from J, with 13 bases in between. CDR1 is MNHEY and CDR2 is SVGAGI in the germline V gene. This CDR3 has 14 residues. The CDR3 DNA follows: TGTGCCAGCAGTTCCACAGGAGAAGGAGATACGCAGTATTTT. Translation: CASSSTGEGDTQYF.

Only a few counts were recorded for this clone. This chain connects TRBV10-3 to TRBJ1-2; D gene unclear. The CDR3 is 14 residues long. Germline loops: CDR1 ENHRY, CDR2 SYGVKD. Trimming removed 0 bases at V and 3 bases at J, with 8 bases between. The CDR3 spells CAISESTGDYGYTF. The CDR3 DNA sequence: TGTGCCATCAGTGAGTCTACGGGAGACTATGGCTACACCTTC.

The genes are TRBV12-3 or TRBV12-4 and TRBJ1-2; tentative D call: TRBD1 (5 bases). This CDR3 spans 13 amino acids. V lost 0 bases and J 13 bases, leaving 15 bases between the germline ends. Here the CDR3 reads CASSLASDMACTF. The CDR3 DNA reads as TGTGCCAGCAGTTTAGCATCGGACATGGCGTGCACCTTC.